What follows are 25 T cell receptor beta chains derived from one specimen sequenced in a study of T cell responses to AZD1222 COVID-19 vaccine. Sequenced by immunoSEQ multiplex PCR; TCRdb stores in-frame clones only, minus some. The sample has 140,000 or so clones; approximately 85% are singletons. The sequencing here drew on peripheral blood, taken 28 days after the second dose of the MenACWY control vaccine. Receptors originate from an adult who received the MenACWY meningococcal vaccine as a control.

The V and J genes are TRBV11-2 and TRBJ1-1; maybe TRBD1 (6 bases). Germline lookup yields CDR1 SGHAT and CDR2 FQNNGV. The CDR3 length is 16 residues. V lost 5 bases and J lost 11, with 27 bases in between. Here the CDR3 reads CASSRHSGQAKEGAFF. The CDR3 DNA reads TGTGCCAGCAGCCGACATTCGGGACAAGCGAAAGAGGGGGCTTTCTTT.

The V and J genes are TRBV29-1 and TRBJ2-7, with 14 bases fitting TRBD2. Germline V CDR1 and CDR2: SQVTM, ANQGSEA. The CDR3 is 14 residues long. V trimming: 5 bases; J trimming: 7 bases; junction bases outside the gene matches: 7. This CDR3 reads CSVSGLAGDDEQYF. In nucleotides, the CDR3 is TGCAGCGTTTCGGGACTAGCGGGGGATGATGAGCAGTACTTC.

The chain links TRBV28 to TRBJ2-7; D is uncertain. V was clipped by 10 bases and J by 2 bases, with 15 bases between them. Germline V CDR1 and CDR2: MDHEN, SYDVKM. The CDR3 length is 13 residues. The CDR3 bases are TGTGCCACCCTTGACCCCGTTCCCTACGAGCAGTACTTC. This encodes CATLDPVPYEQYF.

V gene TRBV18 combines with J gene TRBJ1-1; D gene uncertain. V shed 2 bases and J shed 5 bases, with 6 bases lying between them. Germline loops: CDR1 KGHSH, CDR2 LQKENI. CDR3 size: 12 residues. DNA of the CDR3: TGTGCCAGCTCACCATCGTGGACTGAAGCTTTCTTT. Its protein product is CASSPSWTEAFF.

This chain links TRBV4-1 with TRBJ1-6; tentative D call: TRBD1 (5 bases). The germline V gene encodes CDR1 MGHRA and CDR2 YSYEKL. V was shortened by 0 bases and J by 2 bases, with 20 bases between the two germline ends. This CDR3 has 20 residues. The CDR3 here is CASSQDMGGRVGTYNSPLHF. The CDR3 nucleotides are TGCGCCAGCAGCCAAGACATGGGTGGCAGGGTCGGAACCTATAATTCACCCCTCCACTTT.

In its sample, this clone was seen a few times. The chain combines TRBV6-5 with TRBJ2-7; no clear D. The length of the CDR3 is 14 residues. V shed 6 bases and J shed 0 bases, with 12 bases lying between them. Per germline, CDR1 MNHEY and CDR2 SVGAGI. CDR3 bases: TGTGCCAGCAGCCACCAAGGGTCCTCCTACGAGCAGTACTTC. As protein: CASSHQGSSYEQYF.

The count of this clone is one. V is TRBV2 and J is TRBJ1-6; D perhaps matches TRBD1 (6 bases). Germline loops: CDR1 SNHLY, CDR2 FYNNEI. V lost 8 bases and J 8 bases, leaving 13 bases between the germline ends. This CDR3 contains 13 residues. The CDR3 coding sequence is TGTGCCAGCGATGACAGGCACGATTCACCCCTCCACTTT. Translation gives CASDDRHDSPLHF. Full variable domain (rest looked up from reference TRBV2 and TRBJ1-6): EPEVTQTPSHQVTQMGQEVILRCVPISNHLYFYWYRQILGQKVEFLVSFYNNEISEKSEIFDDQFSVERPDGSNFTLKIRSTKLEDSAMYFCASDDRHDSPLHFGNGTRLTVT.

In DNA form, the CDR3 reads TGTGCCACCAGTGATTTAGGACAGGGACAAGAGACCCAGTACTTC. Its translation is CATSDLGQGQETQYF. The chain joins TRBV24-1 to TRBJ2-5; 8 positions agree with TRBD1. Per germline, CDR1 KGHDR and CDR2 SFDVKD. J was trimmed by 2 bases and V by 1 base; bases with no gene match: 2. The CDR3 loop spans 15 amino acids.

The table lists this clone with a count of one. The chain has TRBV7-2 and TRBJ1-4; D may be TRBD1 (5 bases). The CDR3 contains 19 residues. Looked up from germline, CDR1 is SGHTA and CDR2 is FQGNSA. Trimming shortened V by 5 bases and J by 0 bases, and 22 bases separated the two germline ends. The CDR3 reads CASSLLTDLLLATNEKLFF. CDR3 coding DNA: TGTGCCAGCAGCCTTCTGACAGACTTATTACTCGCAACTAATGAAAAACTGTTTTTT. The variable domain in full, with the rest retrieved from reference TRBV7-2 and TRBJ1-4, is GAGVSQSPSNKVTEKGKDVELRCDPISGHTALYWYRQSLGQGLEFLIYFQGNSAPDKSGLPSDRFSAERTGGSVSTLTIQRTQQEDSAVYLCASSLLTDLLLATNEKLFFGSGTQLSVL.

The V and J genes are TRBV19 and TRBJ2-6; 10 nucleotides line up with TRBD2. J was trimmed by 1 base and V by 6 bases; bases with no gene match: 12. CDR1 LNHDA and CDR2 SQIVND come from the germline V gene (reference sequence). The CDR3 spans 19 residues. CDR3 loop: CASRRTSGPLGSGANVLTF. DNA for the CDR3: TGTGCCAGTAGACGGACTAGCGGACCCTTGGGGTCTGGGGCCAACGTCCTGACTTTC.

The rearrangement links TRBV5-6 to TRBJ1-6; D is ambiguous. Germline V lookup: CDR1 SGHDT, CDR2 YYEEEE. CDR3 length equals 12 residues. Trimming pared 2 bases from V and 9 bases from J, leaving 6 bases between. The CDR3 region is CASSFVFSPLHF. CDR3 coding DNA: TGTGCCAGCAGCTTCGTATTTTCACCCCTCCACTTT.

The chain links TRBV5-6 to TRBJ1-2, with D possibly being TRBD1 (5 bases). The CDR3 covers 17 residues. The V gene lost 1 base and the J gene lost 1 base, with 17 bases spanning the gap. The germline gives CDR1 SGHDT, CDR2 YYEEEE. CDR3 nucleotides: TGTGCCAGCAGCTTGTATCCCAGGGAGACCCTTAACTATGGCTACACCTTC. Its translation: CASSLYPRETLNYGYTF.

The DNA of the CDR3 is TGTGCCAGCAGCTCCGGGACACCCCAAGAGACCCAGTACTTC. Translated: CASSSGTPQETQYF. The V call is TRBV7-2, the J call TRBJ2-5, with D tentatively TRBD1 (6 bases). This CDR3 comprises 14 residues. Germline CDR1 and CDR2: SGHTA and FQGNSA. V was clipped by 4 bases and J by 1 base, with 10 bases between them.

V usage is TRBV27 and J usage is TRBJ1-2, with D possibly matching TRBD1 (5 bases). CDR1 is MNHEY, CDR2 SMNVEV, per germline (reference sequence). V shed 2 bases and J shed 7 bases, with 14 bases lying between them. This CDR3 has 14 residues. DNA for the CDR3: TGTGCCAGCAGTTTACGGGCAGGGAATGCTGGCTACACCTTC. Amino acids: CASSLRAGNAGYTF.

V usage is TRBV4-3 and J usage is TRBJ2-7; D ambiguous. Trimming removed 4 bases at V and 6 bases at J, with 13 bases between. Germline V gene data show CDR1 as LGHNA and CDR2 as YSLEER. The CDR3 is made up of 13 amino acids. CDR3 loop: CASSRASIGEQYF. CDR3 in DNA: TGCGCCAGCAGCCGAGCCAGCATCGGCGAGCAGTACTTC.

The chain joins TRBV3-1 (or the pseudogene TRBV3-2) to TRBJ1-4; D is possibly TRBD1 (5 bases). This CDR3 has 14 residues. The V gene's germline CDR1 is LGHDT and CDR2 YNNKEL (reference sequence). V lost 5 bases and J 5 bases, leaving 12 bases between the germline ends. The chain's CDR3 is CASSWLRGNEKLFF. The CDR3 DNA reads TGTGCCAGCAGCTGGTTGCGGGGCAATGAAAAACTGTTTTTT.

This chain joins TRBV5-1 and TRBJ2-7; D is possibly TRBD2 (5 bases). The CDR3 consists of 13 residues. Germline CDR1 is SGHRS and CDR2 is YFSETQ. V dropped 0 bases and J dropped 5 bases, with 9 bases sitting between them. The CDR3 is CASSLGSGNEQYF. The CDR3 nucleotides read TGCGCCAGCAGCTTGGGAAGCGGAAACGAGCAGTACTTC.

The genes are TRBV11-2 and TRBJ2-7; 12 nucleotides match TRBD1. CDR1 and CDR2 from the germline V gene are SGHAT and FQNNGV. The CDR3 consists of 15 residues. The junction had 8 bases not matched to a gene; V was cut back by 4 bases and J by 7 bases. The CDR3 nucleotides read TGTGCCAGCAGCTACGGGACAGGGGGCCGATGGGAGCAGTACTTC. It is translated as CASSYGTGGRWEQYF.

The chain couples TRBV6-5 to TRBJ1-1; D might be TRBD1 (6 bases). Germline V CDR1 and CDR2: MNHEY, SVGAGI. The CDR3 length is 12 residues. The germline V and J ends were trimmed by 6 bases and 3 bases, with 8 bases remaining between them. The CDR3 protein is CASRTGYTEAFF. The CDR3 DNA sequence: TGTGCCAGCAGAACAGGGTACACTGAAGCTTTCTTT.

The chain has TRBV28 and TRBJ2-5; unclear D gene. Germline CDR1 reads MDHEN; CDR2 reads SYDVKM. Trimming removed 1 base from V and 5 bases from J, with 8 bases in between. The CDR3 runs 13 residues. For the CDR3, the DNA is TGTGCCAGCAGTTTATCACCTAGGGAGACCCAGTACTTC. Translating it yields CASSLSPRETQYF.

CDR3 residues: CASSQDGNNSPLHF. CDR3 in DNA: TGTGCCAGCAGTCAGGACGGGAATAATTCACCCCTCCACTTT. The chain carries TRBV6-2 or TRBV6-3 and TRBJ1-6; no clear D. The germline gives CDR1 MNHEY, CDR2 SVGEGT. The germline V and J ends were trimmed by 5 bases and 5 bases, with 10 bases remaining between them. There are 14 residues in the CDR3.

This sequence joins TRBV29-1 and TRBJ1-3; no reliable D call. The CDR3 spans 13 residues. The germline CDR1 and CDR2 sequences are SQVTM and ANQGSEA. The V end lost 2 bases, the J end lost 4 bases, and 9 bases lay between the germline ends. The CDR3 reads CSVELSGGNTIYF. The DNA for the CDR3 is TGCAGCGTTGAACTCTCGGGAGGAAACACCATATATTTT.

As concerns this clone: Other DNA sequences in this specimen translate into the identical CDR3. V is TRBV7-9 and J is TRBJ1-5, with D perhaps TRBD1 (5 bases). This CDR3 has 14 amino acids. Germline V gene sequence: CDR1 SEHNR, CDR2 FQNEAQ (reference sequence). Deletions cut 1 base from V and 5 bases from J, with 9 bases between. This CDR3 reads CASSLGQGYQPQHF. CDR3 coding DNA: TGTGCCAGCAGCTTAGGTCAGGGATATCAGCCCCAGCATTTT.

This chain connects TRBV18 to TRBJ2-1; D is possibly TRBD1 or TRBD2 (5 bases each). Germline CDR1 and CDR2: KGHSH and LQKENI. V shed 2 bases and J shed 9 bases, with 17 bases lying between them. This CDR3 is 15 amino acids long. The CDR3 protein is CASSPMMGVGGEQFF. DNA of the CDR3: TGTGCCAGCTCACCAATGATGGGGGTAGGAGGTGAGCAGTTCTTC.

The genes are TRBV3-1 (or the pseudogene TRBV3-2) and TRBJ2-3; D tentatively reads TRBD1 or TRBD2 (5 bases each). V lost 1 base to trimming and J lost 4 bases, with 9 bases between them. The CDR3 consists of 14 residues. Germline-derived CDR1 and CDR2 are LGHDT and YNNKEL (reference sequence). CDR3 bases: TGTGCCAGCAGCCAAGTACGGGGCGCAGATACGCAGTATTTT. It encodes CASSQVRGADTQYF.